A single sample is the source of the 26 T cell receptor beta chains below, sequenced in a study of CXCR3-negative and CXCR3-positive naive CD8 T cells. The libraries of TRB cDNA were constructed through 5' RACE using UMI labels. Using the 5' RACE reads, TCRdb records one entry per CDR3 protein without DNA. Listed are 55,000 to 75,000 distinct CDR3 sequences; roughly 0.8% falls within the top ten. Whole-study findings and limits: CXCR3-expressing naive cells carried TRB CDR3s more hydrophobic than those of CXCR3-negative naive cells.

Their target antigens are unknown. The sample was naive CXCR3+ CD8+ T cells from blood. The subset was: CD45RO-CCR7+CD27+CD95- naive CD8+ T cells expressing CXCR3 (TNR3+). Receptors originate from a human donor in good health. Some clones in this sample may be carry-over from other donors' samples.

The chain recombines TRBV10-3 with TRBJ2-2; there is no DNA to check the TCRdb D call of TRBD1. Germline V gene sequence: CDR1 ENHRY, CDR2 SYGVKD. The CDR3 sequence is 12 residues long. CDR3 region: CAIRRQTGELFF.

V is TRBV14 and J is TRBJ2-7. The CDR3 sequence is 13 residues long. Germline values: CDR1 SGHDN, CDR2 FVKESK. This CDR3 is CASSQVWSYEQYF.

This sequence joins TRBV25-1 and TRBJ2-1. The CDR3 runs 11 residues. CDR1 MGHDK and CDR2 SYGVNS come from the germline V gene. The CDR3 is CASSVPNEQFF. The entire variable domain, with the rest obtained from reference TRBV25-1 and TRBJ2-1, is as follows: EADIYQTPRYLVIGTGKKITLECSQTMGHDKMYWYQQDPGMELHLIHYSYGVNSTEKGDLSSESTVSRIRTEHFPLTLESARPSHTSQYLCASSVPNEQFFGPGTRLTVL.

This CDR3 reads CASSQDRSALSEQYF. The chain has TRBV4-3 and TRBJ2-7. The CDR3 sequence is 15 residues long. CDR1 is LGHNA, CDR2 YSLEER, per germline.

V gene TRBV27 combines with J gene TRBJ1-1. The CDR3 length is 12 residues. The germline V gene encodes CDR1 MNHEY and CDR2 SMNVEV (reference sequence). The CDR3 protein is CASSFPISEAFF.

J is TRBJ1-1 and V is TRBV7-3; TCRdb's assignment of TRBD1 cannot be checked, as there is no DNA. This CDR3 has 15 amino acids. Germline lookup yields CDR1 SGHTA and CDR2 FQGTGA. The CDR3 here is CASSPGRGADTEAFF.

V gene TRBV14 combines with J gene TRBJ2-1. From germline, CDR1 is SGHDN and CDR2 FVKESK. There are 14 residues in the CDR3. This CDR3 is CASSQDLMVNEQFF.

The chain couples TRBV7-6 to TRBJ2-4; TCRdb's D gene call, TRBD1, goes unchecked for lack of DNA. The CDR3 consists of 18 residues. Germline CDR1 SGHVS, CDR2 FNYEAQ. The CDR3 spells CASSRGQVDGWTKNIQYF.

V is TRBV5-6 and J is TRBJ2-2; TCRdb lists TRBD2, though no DNA is available to test this call. CDR3 length: 13 residues. Germline CDR1 is SGHDT and CDR2 is YYEEEE. This CDR3 reads CASSQDPTGELFF. Together with reference TRBV5-6 and TRBJ2-2, the CDR3 gives the full variable domain: DAGVTQSPTHLIKTRGQQVTLRCSPKSGHDTVSWYQQALGQGPQFIFQYYEEEERQRGNFPDRFSGHQFPNYSSELNVNALLLGDSALYLCASSQDPTGELFFGEGSRLTVL.

The chain uses TRBV29-1 and TRBJ2-1; TCRdb returns TRBD2, unconfirmable since there is no DNA. Germline V gene sequence: CDR1 SQVTM, CDR2 ANQGSEA. CDR3 length equals 14 residues. CDR3 sequence: CSVGAGVHYNEQFF.

The gene calls are TRBV29-1 and TRBJ2-2; the TCRdb D gene call, TRBD2, has no DNA to confirm it. Germline V gene data show CDR1 as SQVTM and CDR2 as ANQGSEA. The CDR3 consists of 13 residues. The CDR3 reads CSVDGGGTGELFF.

The chain recombines TRBV29-1 with TRBJ2-7; TCRdb names TRBD1, which stays unverified in the absence of DNA. Germline-derived CDR1 and CDR2 are SQVTM and ANQGSEA. This CDR3 has 12 amino acids. The CDR3 sequence: CSARDSSYEQYF.

CDR3 residues: CASSFRSSGVEQFF. The chain employs TRBV27 and TRBJ2-1; TCRdb's D gene call, TRBD2, goes unchecked for lack of DNA. This CDR3 is built from 14 residues. Germline loops: CDR1 MNHEY, CDR2 SMNVEV (reference sequence).

The J gene is TRBJ1-1, the V gene TRBV19. Per the germline V gene, CDR1 is LNHDA and CDR2 is SQIVND (reference sequence). This CDR3 spans 13 amino acids. The CDR3 region is CASSIEPSTEAFF.

The chain employs TRBV14 and TRBJ1-4; TCRdb picks TRBD1, but there is no DNA to check that call. This CDR3 is 16 amino acids long. Germline assignment: CDR1 SGHDN and CDR2 FVKESK. The CDR3 is CASSQGQVTGNEKLFF.

The genes are TRBV7-9 and TRBJ2-3. CDR1 is SEHNR and CDR2 is FQNEAQ in the germline V gene (reference sequence). The length of the CDR3 is 13 residues. The CDR3 protein is CASSLRLADTQYF.

This chain's CDR3 is CASSLRGTERIYGYTF. The rearrangement uses TRBV7-9 and TRBJ1-2; TCRdb outputs TRBD1, but without DNA this stays unchecked. Germline V gene lookup returns CDR1 SEHNR and CDR2 FQNEAQ (reference sequence). The CDR3 is made up of 16 amino acids.

The chain joins TRBV25-1 to TRBJ1-1; TCRdb's D call, TRBD1, is unchecked because there is no DNA. CDR1 is MGHDK, CDR2 SYGVNS, per germline. This CDR3 comprises 13 residues. This chain's CDR3 is CASKQGEWTEAFF.

The chain couples TRBV29-1 to TRBJ2-7. Per the germline V gene, CDR1 is SQVTM and CDR2 is ANQGSEA. The CDR3 extends over 13 amino acids. The CDR3 is CSVEVSSEYEQYF.

The rearrangement links TRBV21-1 to TRBJ2-7; absent DNA, TCRdb's TRBD1 call cannot be checked. TRBV21-1 is shown as a pseudogene. The CDR3 spans 15 residues. CDR3 region: CASSKPGTGRGEQYF.

The rearrangement uses TRBV7-8 and TRBJ2-7; as DNA is missing, the TRBD1 call by TCRdb cannot be tested. Germline-derived CDR1 and CDR2 are SGHVS and FQNEAQ. The CDR3 is 14 residues long. CDR3 loop: CASSLSPAGYEQYF.

The chain uses TRBV11-2 and TRBJ2-7; TCRdb names TRBD1, which stays unverified in the absence of DNA. Germline V gene lookup returns CDR1 SGHAT and CDR2 FQNNGV. The CDR3 contains 14 residues. This CDR3 is CASSTGTGLYEQYF.

The chain uses TRBV7-8 and TRBJ1-4. Germline V gene lookup returns CDR1 SGHVS and CDR2 FQNEAQ. The length of the CDR3 is 16 residues. CDR3 sequence reads: CASSLTPTITSEKLFF. Drawing the rest from reference TRBV7-8 and TRBJ1-4, the complete variable domain is GAGVSQSPRYKVAKRGQDVALRCDPISGHVSLFWYQQALGQGPEFLTYFQNEAQLDKSGLPSDRFFAERPEGSVSTLKIQRTQQEDSAVYLCASSLTPTITSEKLFFGSGTQLSVL.

The chain links TRBV29-1 to TRBJ2-7. Germline V gene sequence: CDR1 SQVTM, CDR2 ANQGSEA. The CDR3 contains 13 residues. The CDR3 loop is CSIASGLSYEQYF.

This chain joins TRBV5-6 and TRBJ1-3. Looked up from germline, CDR1 is SGHDT and CDR2 is YYEEEE. CDR3 length equals 13 residues. This CDR3 is CASSLGSGNTIYF.

This chain connects TRBV5-5 to TRBJ1-1; TCRdb's D call, TRBD1, is unchecked because there is no DNA. This CDR3 contains 14 residues. Germline CDR1 SGHKS, CDR2 YYEKEE (reference sequence). Here the CDR3 reads CASSSTGFGTEAFF.